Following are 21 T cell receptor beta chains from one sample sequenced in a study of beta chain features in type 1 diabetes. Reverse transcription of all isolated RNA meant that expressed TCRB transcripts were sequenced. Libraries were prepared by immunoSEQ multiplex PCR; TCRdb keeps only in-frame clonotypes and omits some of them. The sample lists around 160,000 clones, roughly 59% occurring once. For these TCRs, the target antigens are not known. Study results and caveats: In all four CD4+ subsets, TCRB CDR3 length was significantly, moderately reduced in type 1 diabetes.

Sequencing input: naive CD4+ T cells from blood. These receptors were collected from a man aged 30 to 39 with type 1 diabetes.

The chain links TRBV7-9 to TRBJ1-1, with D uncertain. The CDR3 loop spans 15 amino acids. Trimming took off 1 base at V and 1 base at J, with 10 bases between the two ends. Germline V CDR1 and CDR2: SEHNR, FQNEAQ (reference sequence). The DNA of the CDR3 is TGTGCCAGCAGCTTAGATCGGGGATCGAACACTGAAGCTTTCTTT. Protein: CASSLDRGSNTEAFF.

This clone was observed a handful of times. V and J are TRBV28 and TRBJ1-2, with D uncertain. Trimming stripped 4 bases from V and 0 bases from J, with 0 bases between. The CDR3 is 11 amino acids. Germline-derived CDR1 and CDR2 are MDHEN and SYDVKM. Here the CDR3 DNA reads TGTGCCAGCAGTTCTAACTATGGCTACACCTTC. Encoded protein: CASSSNYGYTF.

CDR3: CASSFDRGDTQYF. Here the CDR3 DNA reads TGTGCCAGCAGCTTCGACAGGGGAGATACGCAGTATTTT. The chain employs TRBV5-4 and TRBJ2-3; 8 bases are shared with TRBD1. The germline V gene has CDR1 SGHNT and CDR2 YYREEE (reference sequence). CDR3 length: 13 amino acids. V was clipped by 2 bases and J by 5 bases; unmatched bases: 1.

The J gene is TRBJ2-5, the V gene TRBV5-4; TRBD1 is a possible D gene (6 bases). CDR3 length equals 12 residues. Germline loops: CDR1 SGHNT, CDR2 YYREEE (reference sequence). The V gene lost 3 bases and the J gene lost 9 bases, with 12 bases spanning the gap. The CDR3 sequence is CASSSKGGPQYF. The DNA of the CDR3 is TGTGCCAGCAGCTCAAAAGGGGGTCCCCAGTACTTC.

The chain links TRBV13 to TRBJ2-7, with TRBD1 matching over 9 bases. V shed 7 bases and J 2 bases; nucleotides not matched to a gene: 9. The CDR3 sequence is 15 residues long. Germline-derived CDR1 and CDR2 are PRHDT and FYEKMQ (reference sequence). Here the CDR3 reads CASNHRDRVTYEQYF. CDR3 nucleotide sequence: TGTGCCAGCAACCACCGGGACAGGGTGACCTACGAGCAGTACTTC.

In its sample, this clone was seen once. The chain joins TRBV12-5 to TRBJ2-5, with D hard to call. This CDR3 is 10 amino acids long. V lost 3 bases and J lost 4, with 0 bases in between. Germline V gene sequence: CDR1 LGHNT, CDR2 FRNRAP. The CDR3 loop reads CASGLETQYF. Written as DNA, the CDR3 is TGTGCTAGTGGTTTAGAGACCCAGTACTTC.

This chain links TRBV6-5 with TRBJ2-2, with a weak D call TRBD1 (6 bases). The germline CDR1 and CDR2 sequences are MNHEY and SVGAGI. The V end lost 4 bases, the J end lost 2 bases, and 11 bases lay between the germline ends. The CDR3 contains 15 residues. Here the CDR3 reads CASSSLDSNTGELFF. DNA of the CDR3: TGTGCCAGCAGTTCCCTGGACAGTAACACCGGGGAGCTGTTTTTT.

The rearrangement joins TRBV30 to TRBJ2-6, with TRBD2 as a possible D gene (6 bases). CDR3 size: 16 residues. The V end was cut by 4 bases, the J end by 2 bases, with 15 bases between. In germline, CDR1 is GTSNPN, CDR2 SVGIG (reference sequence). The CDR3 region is CAWISGLSPGANVLTF. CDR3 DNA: TGTGCCTGGATCTCGGGACTGTCCCCTGGGGCCAACGTCCTGACTTTC.

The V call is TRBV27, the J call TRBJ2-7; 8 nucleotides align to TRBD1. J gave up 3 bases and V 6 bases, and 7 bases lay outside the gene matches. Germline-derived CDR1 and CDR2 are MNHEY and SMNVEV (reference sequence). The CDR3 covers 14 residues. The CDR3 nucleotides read TGTGCCAGCAGCTCCGGACAGGGACGCTACGAGCAGTACTTC. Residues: CASSSGQGRYEQYF.

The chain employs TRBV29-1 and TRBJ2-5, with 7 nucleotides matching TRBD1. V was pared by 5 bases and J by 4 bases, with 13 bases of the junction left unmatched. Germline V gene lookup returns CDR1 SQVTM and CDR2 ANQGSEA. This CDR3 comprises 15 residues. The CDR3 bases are TGCAGCGTTCAACCTACAGGGGCGGAAAGAGAGACCCAGTACTTC. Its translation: CSVQPTGAERETQYF.

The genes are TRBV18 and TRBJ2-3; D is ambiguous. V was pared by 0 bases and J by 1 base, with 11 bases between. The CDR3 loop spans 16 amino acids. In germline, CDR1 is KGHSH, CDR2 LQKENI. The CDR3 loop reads CASSPPSGYGTDTQYF. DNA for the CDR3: TGTGCCAGCTCACCACCAAGTGGTTACGGCACAGATACGCAGTATTTT.

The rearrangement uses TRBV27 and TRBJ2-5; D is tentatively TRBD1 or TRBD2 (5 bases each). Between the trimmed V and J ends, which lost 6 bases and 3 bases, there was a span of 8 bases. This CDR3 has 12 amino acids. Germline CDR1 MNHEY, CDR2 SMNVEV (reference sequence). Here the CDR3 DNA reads TGTGCCAGCAGGCAGGGAGAAGAGACCCAGTACTTC. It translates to CASRQGEETQYF.

CDR3 in DNA: TGTGCCAGCATCCAGGGGGAGAGCACAGATACGCAGTATTTT. Protein: CASIQGESTDTQYF. The chain has TRBV6-6 and TRBJ2-3, with 7 positions matching TRBD1. Looked up from germline, CDR1 is MNHNY and CDR2 is SVGAGI (reference sequence). Unmatched junction bases numbered 4, after V lost 7 bases and J lost 0 bases. There are 14 residues in the CDR3.

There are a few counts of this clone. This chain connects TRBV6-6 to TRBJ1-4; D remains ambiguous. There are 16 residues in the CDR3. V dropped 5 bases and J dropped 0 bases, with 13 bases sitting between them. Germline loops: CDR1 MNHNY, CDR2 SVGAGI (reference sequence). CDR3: CASSRPAVATNEKLFF. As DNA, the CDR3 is TGTGCCAGCAGTCGCCCCGCAGTAGCAACTAATGAAAAACTGTTTTTT.

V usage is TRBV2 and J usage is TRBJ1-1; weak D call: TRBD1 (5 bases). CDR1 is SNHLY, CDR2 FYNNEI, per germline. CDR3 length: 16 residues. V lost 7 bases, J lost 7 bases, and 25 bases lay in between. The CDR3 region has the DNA TGTGCCAGCACCAAAAGTGGCGAAATGGGGCTGTATGAAGCTTTCTTT. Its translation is CASTKSGEMGLYEAFF.

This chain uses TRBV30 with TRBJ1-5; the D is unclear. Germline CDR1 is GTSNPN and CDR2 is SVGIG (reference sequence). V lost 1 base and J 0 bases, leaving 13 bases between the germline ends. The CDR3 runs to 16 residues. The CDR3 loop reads CAWSEGWVISNQPQHF. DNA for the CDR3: TGTGCCTGGAGTGAGGGATGGGTGATTAGCAATCAGCCCCAGCATTTT.

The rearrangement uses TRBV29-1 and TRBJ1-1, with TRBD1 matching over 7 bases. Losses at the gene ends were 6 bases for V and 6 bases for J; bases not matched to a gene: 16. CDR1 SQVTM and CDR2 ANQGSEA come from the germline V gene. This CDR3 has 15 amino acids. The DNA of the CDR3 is TGCAGCGTCCCAGGGGGGCAGGTTTCTTTCGCTGAAGCTTTCTTT. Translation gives CSVPGGQVSFAEAFF.

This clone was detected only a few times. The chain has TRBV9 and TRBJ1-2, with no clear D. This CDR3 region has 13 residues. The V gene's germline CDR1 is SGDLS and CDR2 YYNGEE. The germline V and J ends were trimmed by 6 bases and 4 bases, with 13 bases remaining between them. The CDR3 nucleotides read TGTGCCAGCACCAAAATGGGTACCTATGGCTACACCTTC. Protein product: CASTKMGTYGYTF.

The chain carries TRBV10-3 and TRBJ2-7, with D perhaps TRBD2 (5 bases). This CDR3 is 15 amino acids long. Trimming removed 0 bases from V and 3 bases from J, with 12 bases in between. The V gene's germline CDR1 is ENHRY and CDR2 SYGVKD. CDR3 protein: CAISESGAASYEQYF. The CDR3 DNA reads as TGTGCCATCAGTGAGTCAGGAGCGGCAAGCTACGAGCAGTACTTC.

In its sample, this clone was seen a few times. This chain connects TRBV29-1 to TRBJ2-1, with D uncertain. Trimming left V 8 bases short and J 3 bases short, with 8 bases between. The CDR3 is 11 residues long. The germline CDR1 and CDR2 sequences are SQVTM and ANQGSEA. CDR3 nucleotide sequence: TGCAGCACACGAGGCTACAATGAGCAGTTCTTC. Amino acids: CSTRGYNEQFF.

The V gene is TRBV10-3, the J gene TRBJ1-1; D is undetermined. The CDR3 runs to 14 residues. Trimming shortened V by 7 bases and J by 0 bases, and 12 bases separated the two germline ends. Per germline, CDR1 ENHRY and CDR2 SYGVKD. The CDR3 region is CAITLDGMNTEAFF. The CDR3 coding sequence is TGTGCCATCACCCTGGACGGTATGAACACTGAAGCTTTCTTT.